The clone carrying this T cell receptor (beta chain) was seen repeatedly, ten times or more. The antigen is not known. Germline values: CDR1 SGHRS, CDR2 YFSETQ. Trimming removed 2 bases at V and 8 bases at J, with 13 bases between. This CDR3 has 13 amino acids. These data belong to a study of CD8 T cells in ankylosing spondylitis. Study outcomes and limitations: The authors reported significant enrichment of disease-linked clones in matched ankylosing spondylitis synovial fluid. Within ankylosing spondylitis blood, a TCR beta motif made up of several highly homologous variants appeared to be characteristic.

TCRdb used MiXCR to reprocess the 5' RACE reads, holding one entry per CDR3 protein. The sample records roughly 220,000 distinct CDR3 sequences, roughly a tenth being singletons. The chain has TRBV5-1 and TRBJ1-2; D is unresolved. The receptor comes from a male donor with ankylosing spondylitis or in good health (not recorded which). The sequenced material came from blood, either unsorted or a sorted T cell fraction (not recorded which). The CDR3 region is CASSFAAGAGYTF. DNA for the CDR3: TGCGCCAGCAGCTTCGCAGCGGGTGCAGGCTACACCTTC.